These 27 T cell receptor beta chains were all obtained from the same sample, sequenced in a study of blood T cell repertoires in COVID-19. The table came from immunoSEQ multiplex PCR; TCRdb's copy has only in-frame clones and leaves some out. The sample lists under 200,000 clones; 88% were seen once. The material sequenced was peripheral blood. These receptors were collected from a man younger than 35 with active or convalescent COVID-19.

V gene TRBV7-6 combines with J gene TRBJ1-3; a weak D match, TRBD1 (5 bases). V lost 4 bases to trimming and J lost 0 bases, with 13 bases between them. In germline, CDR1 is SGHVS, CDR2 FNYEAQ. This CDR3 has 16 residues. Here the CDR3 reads CASSSGGRTSGNTIYF. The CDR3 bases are TGTGCCAGCAGCTCCGGGGGACGGACCTCTGGAAACACCATATATTTT.

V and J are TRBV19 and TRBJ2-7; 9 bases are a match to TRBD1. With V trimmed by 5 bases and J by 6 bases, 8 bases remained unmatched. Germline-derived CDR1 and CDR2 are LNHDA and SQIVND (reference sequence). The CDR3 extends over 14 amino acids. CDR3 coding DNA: TGTGCCAGTAGTGCGGGACAGGGTGACGTCGAGCAGTACTTC. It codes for CASSAGQGDVEQYF.

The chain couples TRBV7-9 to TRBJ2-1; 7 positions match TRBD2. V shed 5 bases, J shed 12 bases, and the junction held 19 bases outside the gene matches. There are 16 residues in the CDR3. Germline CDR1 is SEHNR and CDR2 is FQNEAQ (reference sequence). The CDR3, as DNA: TGTGCCAGCAGCCACCGCGCGATAAGAGGACTAGTTGTGCAGTTCTTC. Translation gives CASSHRAIRGLVVQFF.

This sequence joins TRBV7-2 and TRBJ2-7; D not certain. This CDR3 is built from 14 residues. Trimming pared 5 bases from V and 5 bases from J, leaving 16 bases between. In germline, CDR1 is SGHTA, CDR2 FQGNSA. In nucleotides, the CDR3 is TGTGCCAGCAGCGACCTACTACTGTTTGACGAGCAGTACTTC. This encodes CASSDLLLFDEQYF.

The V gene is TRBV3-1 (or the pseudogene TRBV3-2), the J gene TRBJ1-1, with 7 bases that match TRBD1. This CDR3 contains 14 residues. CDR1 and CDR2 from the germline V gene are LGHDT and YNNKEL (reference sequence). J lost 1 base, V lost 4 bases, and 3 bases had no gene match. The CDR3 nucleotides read TGTGCCAGCAGCCGGGCAGGGGGGAACACTGAAGCTTTCTTT. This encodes CASSRAGGNTEAFF.

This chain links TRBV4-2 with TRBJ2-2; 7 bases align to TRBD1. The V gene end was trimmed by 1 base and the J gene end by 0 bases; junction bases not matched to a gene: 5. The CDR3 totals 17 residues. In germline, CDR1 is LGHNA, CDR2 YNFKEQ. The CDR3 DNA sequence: TGTGCCAGCAGCCAAGCCGGGACAGCCACGAACACCGGGGAGCTGTTTTTT. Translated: CASSQAGTATNTGELFF.

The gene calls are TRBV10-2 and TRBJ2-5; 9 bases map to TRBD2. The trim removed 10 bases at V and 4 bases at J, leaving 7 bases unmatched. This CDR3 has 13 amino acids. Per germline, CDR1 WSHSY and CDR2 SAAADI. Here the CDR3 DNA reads TGCGCCACTCAACCGGGACTAGCAGAGACCCAGTACTTC. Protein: CATQPGLAETQYF.

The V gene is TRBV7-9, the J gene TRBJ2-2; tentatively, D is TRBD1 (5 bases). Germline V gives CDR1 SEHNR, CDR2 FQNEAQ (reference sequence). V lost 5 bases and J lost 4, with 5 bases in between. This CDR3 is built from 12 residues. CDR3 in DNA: TGTGCCAGCAGCCAGGGCACCGGGGAGCTGTTTTTT. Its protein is CASSQGTGELFF.

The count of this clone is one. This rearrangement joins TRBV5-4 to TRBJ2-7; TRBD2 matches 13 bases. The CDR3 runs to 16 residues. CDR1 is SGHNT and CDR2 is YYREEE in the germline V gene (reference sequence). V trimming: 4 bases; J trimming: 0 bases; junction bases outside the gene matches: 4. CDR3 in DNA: TGTGCCAGCAGCCTCCGGACTAGCGGGAGCTCCTACGAGCAGTACTTC. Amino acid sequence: CASSLRTSGSSYEQYF.

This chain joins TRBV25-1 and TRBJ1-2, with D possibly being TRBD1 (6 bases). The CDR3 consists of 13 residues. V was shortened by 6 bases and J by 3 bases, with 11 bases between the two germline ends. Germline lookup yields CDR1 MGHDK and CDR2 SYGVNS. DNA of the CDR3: TGTGCCAGCAGCCCTGGGACACACTATGGCTACACCTTC. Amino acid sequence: CASSPGTHYGYTF.

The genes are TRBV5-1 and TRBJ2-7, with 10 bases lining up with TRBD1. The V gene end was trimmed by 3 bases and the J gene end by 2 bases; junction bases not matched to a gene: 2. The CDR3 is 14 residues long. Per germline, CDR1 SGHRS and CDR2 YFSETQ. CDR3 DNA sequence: TGCGCCAGCAGCTCCGGACAGGGGGCCTACGAGCAGTACTTC. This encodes CASSSGQGAYEQYF.

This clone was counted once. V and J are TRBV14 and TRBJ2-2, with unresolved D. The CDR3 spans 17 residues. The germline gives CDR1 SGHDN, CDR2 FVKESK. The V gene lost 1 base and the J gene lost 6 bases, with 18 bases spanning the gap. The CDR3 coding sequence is TGTGCCAGCAGCCAAGTTTATGTTGCTAGAACGGCCGGGGAGCTGTTTTTT. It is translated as CASSQVYVARTAGELFF.

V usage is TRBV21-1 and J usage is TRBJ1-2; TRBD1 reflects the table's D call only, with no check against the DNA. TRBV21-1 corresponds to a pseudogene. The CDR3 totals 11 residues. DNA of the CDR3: TGTGCCGCCGGGACATTGTTTGGCTACACCTTC. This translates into CAAGTLFGYTF.

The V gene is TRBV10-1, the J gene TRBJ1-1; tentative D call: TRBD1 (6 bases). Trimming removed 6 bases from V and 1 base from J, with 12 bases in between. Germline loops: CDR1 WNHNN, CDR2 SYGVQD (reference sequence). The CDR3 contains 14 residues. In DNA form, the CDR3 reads TGCGCCAGCAGCGTGGACAGAGAGAACACTGAAGCTTTCTTT. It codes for CASSVDRENTEAFF.

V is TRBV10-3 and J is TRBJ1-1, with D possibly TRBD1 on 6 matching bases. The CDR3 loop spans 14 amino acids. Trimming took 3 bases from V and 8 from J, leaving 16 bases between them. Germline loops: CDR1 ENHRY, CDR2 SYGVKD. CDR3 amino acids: CAISDGRGETEAFF. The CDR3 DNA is TGTGCCATCAGTGATGGCAGGGGCGAGACCGAAGCTTTCTTT.

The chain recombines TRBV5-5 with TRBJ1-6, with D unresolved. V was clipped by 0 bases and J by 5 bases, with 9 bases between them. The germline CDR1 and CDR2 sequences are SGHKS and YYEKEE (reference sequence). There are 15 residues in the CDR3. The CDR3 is CASSLEGANNSPLHF. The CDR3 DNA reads TGTGCCAGCAGCTTGGAGGGAGCAAATAATTCACCCCTCCACTTT.

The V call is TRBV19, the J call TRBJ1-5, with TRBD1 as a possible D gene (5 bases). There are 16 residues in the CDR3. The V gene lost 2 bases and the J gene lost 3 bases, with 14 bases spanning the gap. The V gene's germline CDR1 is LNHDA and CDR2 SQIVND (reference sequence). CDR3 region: CASSIRQSIVNQPQHF. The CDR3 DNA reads TGTGCCAGTAGTATACGACAGTCTATTGTCAATCAGCCCCAGCATTTT. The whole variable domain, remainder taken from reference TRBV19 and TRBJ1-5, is DGGITQSPKYLFRKEGQNVTLSCEQNLNHDAMYWYRQDPGQGLRLIYYSQIVNDFQKGDIAEGYSVSREKKESFPLTVTSAQKNPTAFYLCASSIRQSIVNQPQHFGDGTRLSIL.

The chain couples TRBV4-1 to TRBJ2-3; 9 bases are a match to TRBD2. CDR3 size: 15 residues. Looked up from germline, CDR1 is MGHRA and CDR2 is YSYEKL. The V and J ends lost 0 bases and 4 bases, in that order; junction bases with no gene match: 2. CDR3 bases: TGCGCCAGCAGCCAAGAGCGGGGGGGCCCAGATACGCAGTATTTT. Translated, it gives CASSQERGGPDTQYF.

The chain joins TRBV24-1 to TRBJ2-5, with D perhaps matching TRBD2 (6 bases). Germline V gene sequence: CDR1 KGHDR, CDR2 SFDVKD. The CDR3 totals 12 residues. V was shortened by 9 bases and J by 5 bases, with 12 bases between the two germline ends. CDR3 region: CATPGGNETQYF. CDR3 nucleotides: TGTGCCACCCCTGGGGGGAACGAGACCCAGTACTTC.

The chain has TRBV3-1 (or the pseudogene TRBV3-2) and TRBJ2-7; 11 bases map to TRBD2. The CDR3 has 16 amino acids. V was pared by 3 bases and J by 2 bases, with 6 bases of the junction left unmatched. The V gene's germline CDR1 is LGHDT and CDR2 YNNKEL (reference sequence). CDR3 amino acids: CASSHMGLAETYEQYF. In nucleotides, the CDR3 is TGTGCCAGCAGCCATATGGGACTAGCGGAGACCTACGAGCAGTACTTC.

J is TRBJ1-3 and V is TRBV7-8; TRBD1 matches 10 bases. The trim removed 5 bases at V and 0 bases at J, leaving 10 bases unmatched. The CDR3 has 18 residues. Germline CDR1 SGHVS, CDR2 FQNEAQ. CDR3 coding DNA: TGTGCCAGCAGCGCCCCGGGACAGGGGCCGTTCTCTGGAAACACCATATATTTT. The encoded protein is CASSAPGQGPFSGNTIYF.

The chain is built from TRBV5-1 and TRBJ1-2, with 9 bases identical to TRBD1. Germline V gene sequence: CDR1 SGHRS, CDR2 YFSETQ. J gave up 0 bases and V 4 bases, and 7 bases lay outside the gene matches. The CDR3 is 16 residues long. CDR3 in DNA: TGCGCCAGCAGCGGGCGGGGGACAGGGACTAACTATGGCTACACCTTC. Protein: CASSGRGTGTNYGYTF.

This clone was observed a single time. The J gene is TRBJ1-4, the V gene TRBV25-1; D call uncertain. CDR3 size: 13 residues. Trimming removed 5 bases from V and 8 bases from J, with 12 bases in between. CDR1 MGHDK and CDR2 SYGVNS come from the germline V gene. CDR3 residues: CASSRDIGEKLFF. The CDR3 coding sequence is TGTGCCAGCAGTCGAGATATCGGGGAAAAACTGTTTTTT.

The CDR3 protein is CASSFGGAGYTF. The CDR3 region has the DNA TGTGCCAGCAGCTTTGGGGGGGCTGGCTACACCTTC. The J gene is TRBJ1-2, the V gene TRBV11-2, with D maybe TRBD1 (6 bases). Trimming took off 3 bases at V and 7 bases at J, with 9 bases between the two ends. The CDR3 has 12 amino acids. Per germline, CDR1 SGHAT and CDR2 FQNNGV.

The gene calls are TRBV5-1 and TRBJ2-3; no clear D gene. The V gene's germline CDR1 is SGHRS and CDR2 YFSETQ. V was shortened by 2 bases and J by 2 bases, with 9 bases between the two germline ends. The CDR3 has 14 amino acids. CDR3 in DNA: TGCGCCAGCAGCTTAGAGACAAACACAGATACGCAGTATTTT. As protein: CASSLETNTDTQYF.

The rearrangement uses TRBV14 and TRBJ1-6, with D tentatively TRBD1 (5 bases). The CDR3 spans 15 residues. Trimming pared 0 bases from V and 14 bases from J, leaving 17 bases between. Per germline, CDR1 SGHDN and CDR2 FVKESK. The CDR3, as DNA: TGTGCCAGCAGCCAAGACGGGGGGGTCGGTTTATCCCTCCACTTT. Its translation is CASSQDGGVGLSLHF. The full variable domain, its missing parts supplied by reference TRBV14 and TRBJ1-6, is EAGVTQFPSHSVIEKGQTVTLRCDPISGHDNLYWYRRVMGKEIKFLLHFVKESKQDESGMPNNRFLAERTGGTYSTLKVQPAELEDSGVYFCASSQDGGVGLSLHFGNGTRLTVT.

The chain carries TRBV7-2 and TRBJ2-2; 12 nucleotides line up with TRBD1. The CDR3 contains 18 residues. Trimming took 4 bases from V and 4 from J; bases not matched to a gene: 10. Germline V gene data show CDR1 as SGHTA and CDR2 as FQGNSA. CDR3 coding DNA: TGTGCCAGCAGCTCCGTGGGGACAGGGGGCCGAATCACCGGGGAGCTGTTTTTT. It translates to CASSSVGTGGRITGELFF.